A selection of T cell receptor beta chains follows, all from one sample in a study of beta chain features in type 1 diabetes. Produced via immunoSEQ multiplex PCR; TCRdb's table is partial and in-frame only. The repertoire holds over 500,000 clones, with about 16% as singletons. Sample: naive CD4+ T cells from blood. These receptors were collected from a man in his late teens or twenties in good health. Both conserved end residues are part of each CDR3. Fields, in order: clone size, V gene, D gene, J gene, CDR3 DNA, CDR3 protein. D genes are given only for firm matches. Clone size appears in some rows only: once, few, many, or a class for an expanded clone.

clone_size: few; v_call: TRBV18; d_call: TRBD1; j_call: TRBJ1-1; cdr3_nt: TGTGCCAGCTCACCACAGGTAGACAGGGGAAACACTGAAGCTTTCTTT; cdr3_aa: CASSPQVDRGNTEAFF
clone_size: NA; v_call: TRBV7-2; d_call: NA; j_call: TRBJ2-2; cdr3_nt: TGTGCCAGCAGCTTAGGTACCGGGGAGCTGTTTTTT; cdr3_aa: CASSLGTGELFF
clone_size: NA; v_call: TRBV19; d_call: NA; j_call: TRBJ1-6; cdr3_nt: TGTGCCAGTAGTACTTCGCAGGGGTATAATTCACCCCTCCACTTT; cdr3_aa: CASSTSQGYNSPLHF
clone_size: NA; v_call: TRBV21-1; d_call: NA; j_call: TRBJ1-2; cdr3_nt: TGTGCCAGCAGCAAAGGGACCGGCCGGGACAGGGATGGCTACACCTTC; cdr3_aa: CASSKGTGRDRDGYTF
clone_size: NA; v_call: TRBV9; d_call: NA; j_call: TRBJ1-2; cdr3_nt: TGTGCCAGCAGCGTAGAACTCGGCCAGGGAGTTGGCTACACCTTC; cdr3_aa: CASSVELGQGVGYTF
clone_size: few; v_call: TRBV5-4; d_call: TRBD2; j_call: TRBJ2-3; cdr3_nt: TGTGCCAGCAGCCCTCGACTAGCGGGAGGGCGGACAGATACGCAGTATTTT; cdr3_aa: CASSPRLAGGRTDTQYF
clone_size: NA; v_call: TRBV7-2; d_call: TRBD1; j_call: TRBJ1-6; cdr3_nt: TGTGCCAGCAGCCCAGAGGGACAGGATAATTCACCCCTCCACTTT; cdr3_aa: CASSPEGQDNSPLHF
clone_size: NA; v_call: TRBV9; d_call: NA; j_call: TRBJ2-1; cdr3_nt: TGTGCCAGCAGCGTAGCACAACGGCCCTACAATGAGCAGTTCTTC; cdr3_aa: CASSVAQRPYNEQFF
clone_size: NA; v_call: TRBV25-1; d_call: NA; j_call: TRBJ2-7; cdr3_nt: TGTGCCAGCAGTGTACAGGGTAACTACGAGCAGTACTTC; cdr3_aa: CASSVQGNYEQYF
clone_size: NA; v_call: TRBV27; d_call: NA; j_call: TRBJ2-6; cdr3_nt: TGTGCCAGCAGGTGGAGAGGGGCCAACGTCCTGACTTTC; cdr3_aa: CASRWRGANVLTF
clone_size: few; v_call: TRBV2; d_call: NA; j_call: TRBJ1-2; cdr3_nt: TGTGCCAGCAGTCCTATCTTGGGCTACACCTTC; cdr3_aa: CASSPILGYTF
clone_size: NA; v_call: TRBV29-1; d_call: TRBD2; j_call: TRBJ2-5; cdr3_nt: TGCAGCGTTGAGAAACTAGCGGAGTTTCAAGAGACCCAGTACTTC; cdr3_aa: CSVEKLAEFQETQYF
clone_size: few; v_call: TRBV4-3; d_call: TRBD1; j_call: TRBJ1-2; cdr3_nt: TGCGCCAGCAGCCTTGGGGCAGGGGGTAACTATGGCTACACCTTC; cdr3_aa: CASSLGAGGNYGYTF
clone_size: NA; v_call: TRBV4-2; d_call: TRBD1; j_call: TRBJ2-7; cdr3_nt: TGTGCCAGCAGCGTTGCCGGGACAGGGGACTACGAGCAGTACTTC; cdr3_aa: CASSVAGTGDYEQYF
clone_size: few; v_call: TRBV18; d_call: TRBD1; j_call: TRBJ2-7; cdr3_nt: TGTGCCAGCTCACCCGGGACAGGGCCCTACGAGCAGTACTTC; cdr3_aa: CASSPGTGPYEQYF
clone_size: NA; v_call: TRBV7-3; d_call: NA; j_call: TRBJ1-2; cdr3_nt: TGTGCCAGCAGCTCATCGGGGCTCTTGTCCTATGGCTACACCTTC; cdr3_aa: CASSSSGLLSYGYTF
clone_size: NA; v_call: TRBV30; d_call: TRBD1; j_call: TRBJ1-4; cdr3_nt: TGTGCCTGGAGTGTCTTGCCGGGACAGGGTTCAAAACTGTTTTTT; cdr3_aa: CAWSVLPGQGSKLFF
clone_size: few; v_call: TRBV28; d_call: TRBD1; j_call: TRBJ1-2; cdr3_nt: TGTGCCAGCAGTCTCGGACAGGGGGACTATGGCTACACCTTC; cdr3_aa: CASSLGQGDYGYTF
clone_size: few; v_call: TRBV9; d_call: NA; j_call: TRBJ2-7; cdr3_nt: TGTGCCAGCAGCGTACGGGGGCAGGAGTCCTACGAGCAGTACTTC; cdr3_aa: CASSVRGQESYEQYF
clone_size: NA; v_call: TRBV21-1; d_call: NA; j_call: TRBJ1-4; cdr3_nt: TGTGCCAGCAGCGTCCTAGCCGTGAGGGAAAAACTGTTTTTT; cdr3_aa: CASSVLAVREKLFF